Below, 27 T cell receptor beta chains from the same sample are listed, as sequenced in a study of cytomegalovirus exposure and HLA in healthy donors. Repertoires were generated with immunoSEQ multiplex PCR, while TCRdb's copy carries only in-frame clones and drops some. The sample has some 150,000 clones; over 80% are singletons. The sample was PBMCs. These receptor sequences come from a man younger than 35 in good health and CMV-seropositive.

V is TRBV28 and J is TRBJ2-1, with TRBD2 matching over 10 bases. The junction had 1 base not matched to a gene; V was cut back by 4 bases and J by 4 bases. This CDR3 has 14 amino acids. Germline V gene lookup returns CDR1 MDHEN and CDR2 SYDVKM. DNA of the CDR3: TGTGCCAGCAGTTCTAGCGGGGGTTACAATGAGCAGTTCTTC. Translation gives CASSSSGGYNEQFF.

This chain connects TRBV18 to TRBJ1-2; D is ambiguous. V dropped 0 bases and J dropped 2 bases, with 4 bases sitting between them. The length of the CDR3 is 13 residues. Per germline, CDR1 KGHSH and CDR2 LQKENI. In DNA form, the CDR3 reads TGTGCCAGCTCACCACCGACAAACTATGGCTACACCTTC. Its translation: CASSPPTNYGYTF.

The chain links TRBV27 to TRBJ2-1; D perhaps matches TRBD2 (6 bases). V lost 7 bases and J lost 2, with 21 bases in between. Germline CDR1 and CDR2: MNHEY and SMNVEV (reference sequence). The CDR3 sequence is 17 residues long. CDR3 in amino acids: CASIPTLGGVTYNEQFF. DNA of the CDR3: TGTGCCAGCATCCCCACACTGGGCGGGGTAACCTACAATGAGCAGTTCTTC.

This clone showed up just a few times. The chain is built from TRBV12-2 and TRBJ1-2; the DNA was not used to check the table's D call, TRBD1. TRBV12-2 is noted as a pseudogene. This CDR3 has 13 amino acids. CDR3 sequence: CASHPVTGYGYTF. CDR3 in DNA: TGTGCAAGTCACCCCGTGACAGGGTATGGCTACACCTTC.

This chain links TRBV6-1 with TRBJ1-5; D gene ambiguous. The CDR3 is made up of 12 amino acids. Trimming stripped 5 bases from V and 11 bases from J, with 13 bases between. Germline CDR1 reads MNHNS; CDR2 reads SASEGT. The CDR3 reads CASSPRGGSQHF. The CDR3 coding sequence is TGTGCCAGCAGTCCCCGGGGAGGATCCCAGCATTTT.

The V and J genes are TRBV28 and TRBJ1-3; D call uncertain. The V and J ends lost 2 bases and 7 bases respectively, with 6 bases between them. The CDR3 is 12 residues long. Germline CDR1 MDHEN, CDR2 SYDVKM. CDR3 amino acids: CASSLNGNTIYF. As DNA, the CDR3 is TGTGCCAGCAGTTTAAACGGGAACACCATATATTTT.

The chain uses TRBV10-1 and TRBJ2-7; 7 positions match TRBD2. CDR1 and CDR2 from the germline V gene are WNHNN and SYGVQD (reference sequence). The CDR3 is 14 residues long. V trimming: 4 bases; J trimming: 1 base; junction bases outside the gene matches: 4. Here the CDR3 DNA reads TGCGCCAGCAGTGCCTCGGGACTATCCTACGAGCAGTACTTC. Protein sequence: CASSASGLSYEQYF.

The CDR3 reads CASSPLGLNSPLHF. The CDR3, as DNA: TGTGCCAGCTCACCATTGGGCCTAAATTCACCCCTCCACTTT. The chain is built from TRBV18 and TRBJ1-6; D is unresolved. V was trimmed by 2 bases and J by 7 bases, leaving 9 bases between them. Germline CDR1 and CDR2: KGHSH and LQKENI. There are 14 residues in the CDR3.

The chain uses TRBV28 and TRBJ2-3; 9 nucleotides align to TRBD2. Germline CDR1 reads MDHEN; CDR2 reads SYDVKM. The CDR3 sequence is 15 residues long. Trimming cost V 5 bases and J 1 base; bases outside gene matches: 4. The CDR3 protein is CASSTRLAGTDTQYF. DNA for the CDR3: TGTGCCAGCAGTACTAGACTAGCGGGCACAGATACGCAGTATTTT.

The rearrangement uses TRBV29-1 and TRBJ2-1; 7 bases are a match to TRBD2. V lost 7 bases to trimming and J lost 8 bases; unmatched junction nucleotides: 8. The germline V gene has CDR1 SQVTM and CDR2 ANQGSEA. CDR3 length: 12 amino acids. The CDR3 nucleotides are TGCAGCGAAATGACTAGCATCGATGAGCAGTTCTTC. The encoded protein is CSEMTSIDEQFF.

For the CDR3, the DNA is TGTGCCAGCAGCCGCGGGAGTTACGCCACAGATACGCAGTATTTT. It encodes CASSRGSYATDTQYF. The rearrangement uses TRBV9 and TRBJ2-3, with TRBD2 matching 7 bases. V was pared by 4 bases and J by 2 bases, with 7 bases of the junction left unmatched. Germline assignment: CDR1 SGDLS and CDR2 YYNGEE. There are 15 residues in the CDR3.

The rearrangement links TRBV9 to TRBJ2-7; D possibly corresponds to TRBD1 (6 bases). Germline V gene sequence: CDR1 SGDLS, CDR2 YYNGEE. This CDR3 region has 18 residues. With 1 base removed from V and 4 bases from J, the gap between germline ends came to 24 bases. CDR3 amino acids: CASSVLAAFDRHIYEQYF. In nucleotides, the CDR3 is TGTGCCAGCAGCGTACTCGCCGCCTTTGACAGGCATATTTACGAGCAGTACTTC.

This rearrangement joins TRBV30 to TRBJ2-7; 9 bases map to TRBD2. The V segment lost 2 bases and the J segment 2 bases; nucleotides outside the gene matches: 10. Germline assignment: CDR1 GTSNPN and CDR2 SVGIG (reference sequence). This CDR3 is 16 amino acids long. The CDR3 protein is CAWSLAGAVGPYEQYF. The DNA of the CDR3 is TGTGCCTGGAGTTTAGCGGGAGCGGTCGGTCCCTACGAGCAGTACTTC.

The chain has TRBV4-1 and TRBJ1-1; 7 bases map to TRBD1. The CDR3 spans 15 residues. Germline V gives CDR1 MGHRA, CDR2 YSYEKL. V was clipped by 3 bases and J by 3 bases; unmatched bases: 7. CDR3 bases: TGCGCCAGCAGCCAGCCAGGGGGGCCCTACACTGAAGCTTTCTTT. Translating it yields CASSQPGGPYTEAFF.

The chain recombines TRBV19 with TRBJ1-1, with a possible D match to TRBD1 (5 bases). Germline CDR1 and CDR2: LNHDA and SQIVND (reference sequence). The CDR3 covers 12 residues. The V end was cut by 6 bases, the J end by 8 bases, with 13 bases between. CDR3 sequence reads: CASSLAGPEAFF. Written as DNA, the CDR3 is TGTGCCAGTAGCTTGGCGGGACCAGAAGCTTTCTTT.

The CDR3 loop reads CASSQDEGVGQPQHF. CDR3 DNA sequence: TGTGCCAGCAGCCAAGATGAGGGCGTGGGGCAGCCCCAGCATTTT. V gene TRBV4-2 combines with J gene TRBJ1-5; no clear D. The CDR3 has 15 amino acids. The germline CDR1 and CDR2 sequences are LGHNA and YNFKEQ. Trimming removed 0 bases from V and 7 bases from J, with 13 bases in between.

This chain uses TRBV30 with TRBJ2-6, with TRBD1 as a possible D gene (6 bases). CDR3 length: 19 residues. V was trimmed by 7 bases and J by 0 bases, leaving 25 bases between them. Germline lookup yields CDR1 GTSNPN and CDR2 SVGIG (reference sequence). The CDR3 coding sequence is TGTGCCTTCGCCTCCGGGACACAAAGGGGCTACTCTGGGGCCAACGTCCTGACTTTC. This codes for CAFASGTQRGYSGANVLTF.

The chain links TRBV4-1 to TRBJ2-5, with D hard to call. Trimming removed 2 bases at V and 4 bases at J, with 11 bases between. Germline V gives CDR1 MGHRA, CDR2 YSYEKL. The CDR3 is 14 amino acids. CDR3 nucleotide sequence: TGCGCCAGCAGCCAAAGTCAGGTGCTAGAGACCCAGTACTTC. It yields the protein CASSQSQVLETQYF.

The sample holds a few counts of this clone. This chain connects TRBV28 to TRBJ1-6; 8 nucleotides match TRBD1. CDR1 is MDHEN and CDR2 is SYDVKM in the germline V gene. The CDR3 extends over 15 amino acids. Trimming at V came to 4 bases and at J to 19 bases, leaving 18 bases not matched to a gene. The CDR3 loop reads CASSSTSGTGRTGHF. CDR3 nucleotides: TGTGCCAGCAGTTCAACCTCCGGGACAGGCCGAACGGGGCACTTT.

The chain recombines TRBV5-1 with TRBJ2-2; a possible D gene is TRBD2 (6 bases). The CDR3 spans 15 residues. Germline CDR1 reads SGHRS; CDR2 reads YFSETQ. Trimming stripped 3 bases from V and 4 bases from J, with 13 bases between. DNA for the CDR3: TGCGCCAGCAGCTCGGAGGGTCGGACCACCGGGGAGCTGTTTTTT. Encoded protein: CASSSEGRTTGELFF.

This chain's CDR3 is CAWSATGTADSGNTIYF. For the CDR3, the DNA is TGTGCCTGGAGTGCGACAGGCACAGCGGACTCTGGAAACACCATATATTTT. This chain uses TRBV30 with TRBJ1-3; TRBD1 might be the D (6 bases). Germline V gene sequence: CDR1 GTSNPN, CDR2 SVGIG (reference sequence). The CDR3 totals 17 residues. Trimming pared 1 base from V and 0 bases from J, leaving 16 bases between.

J is TRBJ1-3 and V is TRBV28; D gene uncertain. CDR3 length equals 15 residues. V was shortened by 2 bases and J by 8 bases, with 16 bases between the two germline ends. CDR1 and CDR2 (germline): MDHEN, SYDVKM. The CDR3 is CASSLGQTFGYTIYF. As DNA, the CDR3 is TGTGCCAGCAGTTTAGGGCAGACATTCGGCTACACCATATATTTT.

V is TRBV25-1 and J is TRBJ1-5; a weak D match, TRBD1 (6 bases). The V end lost 2 bases, the J end lost 7 bases, and 12 bases lay between the germline ends. The length of the CDR3 is 14 residues. Germline values: CDR1 MGHDK, CDR2 SYGVNS. CDR3 amino acids: CASSEGGRIQPQHF. CDR3 nucleotide sequence: TGTGCCAGCAGTGAAGGGGGCAGGATCCAGCCCCAGCATTTT. Drawing the rest from reference TRBV25-1 and TRBJ1-5, the complete variable domain is EADIYQTPRYLVIGTGKKITLECSQTMGHDKMYWYQQDPGMELHLIHYSYGVNSTEKGDLSSESTVSRIRTEHFPLTLESARPSHTSQYLCASSEGGRIQPQHFGDGTRLSIL.

V usage is TRBV7-9 and J usage is TRBJ1-4; D perhaps matches TRBD1 (5 bases). CDR3 length: 17 amino acids. Germline-derived CDR1 and CDR2 are SEHNR and FQNEAQ (reference sequence). The V end was cut by 1 base, the J end by 2 bases, with 14 bases between. DNA for the CDR3: TGTGCCAGCAGCTTAGGGGGCGGTGGTAGGACTAATGAAAAACTGTTTTTT. The encoded protein is CASSLGGGGRTNEKLFF.

The V gene is TRBV7-9, the J gene TRBJ1-1, with 7 positions matching TRBD1. Germline-derived CDR1 and CDR2 are SEHNR and FQNEAQ (reference sequence). J gave up 2 bases and V 4 bases, and 7 bases lay outside the gene matches. The CDR3 is 15 residues long. The chain's CDR3 is CASSSQGVTNTEAFF. The CDR3, as DNA: TGTGCCAGCAGCTCTCAGGGGGTGACCAACACTGAAGCTTTCTTT.

The chain employs TRBV9 and TRBJ2-7; D possibly corresponds to TRBD2 (5 bases). With 4 bases removed from V and 3 bases from J, the gap between germline ends came to 11 bases. This CDR3 is 13 amino acids long. Germline loops: CDR1 SGDLS, CDR2 YYNGEE. CDR3 protein: CASSQDFHYEQYF. The CDR3 nucleotides read TGTGCCAGCAGCCAGGACTTCCACTACGAGCAGTACTTC.

The V call is TRBV29-1, the J call TRBJ2-1; unclear D gene. The germline V and J ends were trimmed by 7 bases and 10 bases, with 14 bases remaining between them. Per the germline V gene, CDR1 is SQVTM and CDR2 is ANQGSEA. The CDR3 sequence is 11 residues long. The CDR3 protein is CSAVMFGEQFF. For the CDR3, the DNA is TGCAGCGCTGTGATGTTTGGCGAGCAGTTCTTC.